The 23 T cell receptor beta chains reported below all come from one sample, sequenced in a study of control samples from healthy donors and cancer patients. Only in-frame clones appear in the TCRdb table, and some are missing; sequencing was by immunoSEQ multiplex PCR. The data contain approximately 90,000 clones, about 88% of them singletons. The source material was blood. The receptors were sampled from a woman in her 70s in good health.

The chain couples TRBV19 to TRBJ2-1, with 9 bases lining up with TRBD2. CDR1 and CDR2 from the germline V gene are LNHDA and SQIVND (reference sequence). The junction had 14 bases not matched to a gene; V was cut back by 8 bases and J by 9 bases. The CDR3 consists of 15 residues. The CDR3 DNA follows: TGTGCCAGTCACAGGCGGGAGGGCCTCGGAGGTGAGCAGTTCTTC. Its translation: CASHRREGLGGEQFF.

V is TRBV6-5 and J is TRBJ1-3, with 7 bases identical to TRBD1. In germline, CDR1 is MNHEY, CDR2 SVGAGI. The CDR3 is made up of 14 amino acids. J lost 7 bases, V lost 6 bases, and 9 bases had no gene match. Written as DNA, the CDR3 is TGTGCCAGCAGCTCTGGACAGGTGGGGAACACCATATATTTT. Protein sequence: CASSSGQVGNTIYF.

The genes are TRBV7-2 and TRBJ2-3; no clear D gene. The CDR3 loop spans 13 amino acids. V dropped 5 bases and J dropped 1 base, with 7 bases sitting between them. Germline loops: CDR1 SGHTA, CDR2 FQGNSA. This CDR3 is CASSTPGTDTQYF. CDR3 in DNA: TGTGCCAGCAGCACCCCAGGCACAGATACGCAGTATTTT.

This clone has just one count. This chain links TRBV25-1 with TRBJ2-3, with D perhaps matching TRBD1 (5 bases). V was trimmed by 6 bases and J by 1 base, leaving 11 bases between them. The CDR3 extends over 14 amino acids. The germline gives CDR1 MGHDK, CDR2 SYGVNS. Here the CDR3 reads CASRGPWGTDTQYF. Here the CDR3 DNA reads TGTGCCAGCAGGGGGCCCTGGGGCACAGATACGCAGTATTTT.

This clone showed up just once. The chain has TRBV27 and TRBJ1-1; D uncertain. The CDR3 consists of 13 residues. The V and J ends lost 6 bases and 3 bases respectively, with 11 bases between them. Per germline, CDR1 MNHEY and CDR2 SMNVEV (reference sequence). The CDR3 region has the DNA TGTGCCAGCAGCGCTACTTGGGACACTGAAGCTTTCTTT. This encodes CASSATWDTEAFF.

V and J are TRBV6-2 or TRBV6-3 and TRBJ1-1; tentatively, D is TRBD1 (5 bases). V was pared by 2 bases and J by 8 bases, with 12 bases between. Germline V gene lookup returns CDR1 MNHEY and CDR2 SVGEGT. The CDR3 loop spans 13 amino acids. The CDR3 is CASSYGTGEEAFF. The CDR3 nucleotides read TGTGCCAGCAGTTACGGGACCGGGGAAGAAGCTTTCTTT.

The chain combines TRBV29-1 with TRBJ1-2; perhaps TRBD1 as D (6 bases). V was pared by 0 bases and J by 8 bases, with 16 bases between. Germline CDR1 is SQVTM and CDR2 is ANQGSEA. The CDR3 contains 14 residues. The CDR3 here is CSVEERAGAHGYTF. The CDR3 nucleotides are TGCAGCGTTGAAGAAAGAGCGGGGGCGCACGGCTACACCTTC.

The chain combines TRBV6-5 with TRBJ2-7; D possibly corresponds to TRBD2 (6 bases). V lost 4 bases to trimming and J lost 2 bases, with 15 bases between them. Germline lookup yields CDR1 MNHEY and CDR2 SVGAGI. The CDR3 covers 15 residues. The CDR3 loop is CASSSSGDSPYEQYF. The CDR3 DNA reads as TGTGCCAGCAGTTCATCGGGGGACTCTCCCTACGAGCAGTACTTC.

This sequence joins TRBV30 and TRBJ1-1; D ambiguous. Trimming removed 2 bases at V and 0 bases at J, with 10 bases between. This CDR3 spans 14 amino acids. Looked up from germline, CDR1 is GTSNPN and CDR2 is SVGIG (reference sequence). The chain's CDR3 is CAWSLNTMNTEAFF. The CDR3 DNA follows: TGTGCCTGGAGTTTAAACACAATGAACACTGAAGCTTTCTTT.

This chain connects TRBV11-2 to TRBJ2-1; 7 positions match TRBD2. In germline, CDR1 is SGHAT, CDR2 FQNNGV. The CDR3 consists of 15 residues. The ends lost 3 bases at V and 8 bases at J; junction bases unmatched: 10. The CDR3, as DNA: TGTGCCAGCAGCTTTTGGGGGGGAGGGGACTATGAGCAGTTCTTC. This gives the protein CASSFWGGGDYEQFF.

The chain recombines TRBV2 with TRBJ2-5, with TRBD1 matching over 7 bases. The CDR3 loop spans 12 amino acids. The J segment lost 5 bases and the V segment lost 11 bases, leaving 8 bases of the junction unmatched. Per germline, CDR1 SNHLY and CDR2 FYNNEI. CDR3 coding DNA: TGTGCCTCTCAACTCAGGGGGGAGACCCAGTACTTC. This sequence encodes CASQLRGETQYF.

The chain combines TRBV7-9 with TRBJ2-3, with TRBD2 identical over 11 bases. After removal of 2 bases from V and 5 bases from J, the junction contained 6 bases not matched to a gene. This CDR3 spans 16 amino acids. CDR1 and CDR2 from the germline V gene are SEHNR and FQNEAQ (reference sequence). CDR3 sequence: CASSLILAGVQDTQYF. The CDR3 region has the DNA TGTGCCAGCAGCTTAATACTAGCGGGAGTGCAAGATACGCAGTATTTT.

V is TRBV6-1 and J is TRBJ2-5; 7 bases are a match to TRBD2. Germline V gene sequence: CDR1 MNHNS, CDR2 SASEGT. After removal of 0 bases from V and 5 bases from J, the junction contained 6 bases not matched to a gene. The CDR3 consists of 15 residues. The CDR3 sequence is CASSEARWEGETQYF. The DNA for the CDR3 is TGTGCCAGCAGTGAAGCGCGATGGGAGGGGGAGACCCAGTACTTC.

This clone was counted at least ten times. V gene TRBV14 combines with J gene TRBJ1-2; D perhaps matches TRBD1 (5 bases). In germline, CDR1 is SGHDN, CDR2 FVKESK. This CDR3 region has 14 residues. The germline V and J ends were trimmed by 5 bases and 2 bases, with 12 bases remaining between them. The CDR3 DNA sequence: TGTGCCAGCAGCGCTCCAGGACACAACTATGGCTACACCTTC. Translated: CASSAPGHNYGYTF.

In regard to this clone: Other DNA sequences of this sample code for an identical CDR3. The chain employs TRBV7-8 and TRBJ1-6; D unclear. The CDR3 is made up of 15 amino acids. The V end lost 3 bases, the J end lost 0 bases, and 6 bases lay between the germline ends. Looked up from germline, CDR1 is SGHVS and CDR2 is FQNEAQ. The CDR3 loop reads CASSFESSYNSPLHF. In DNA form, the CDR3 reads TGTGCCAGCAGCTTCGAAAGCTCCTATAATTCACCCCTCCACTTT.

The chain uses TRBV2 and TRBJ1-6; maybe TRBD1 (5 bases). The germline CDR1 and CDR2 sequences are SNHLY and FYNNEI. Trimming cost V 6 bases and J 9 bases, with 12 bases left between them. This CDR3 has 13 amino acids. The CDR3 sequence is CASRGSGSSPLHF. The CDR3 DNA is TGTGCCAGCAGGGGGTCAGGGAGTTCACCCCTCCACTTT.

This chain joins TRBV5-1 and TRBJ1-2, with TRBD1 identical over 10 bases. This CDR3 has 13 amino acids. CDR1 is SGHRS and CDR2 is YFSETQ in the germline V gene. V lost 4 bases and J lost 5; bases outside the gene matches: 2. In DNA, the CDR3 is TGCGCCAGCAGCATGGGACAGGGGTATGGCTACACCTTC. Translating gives CASSMGQGYGYTF.

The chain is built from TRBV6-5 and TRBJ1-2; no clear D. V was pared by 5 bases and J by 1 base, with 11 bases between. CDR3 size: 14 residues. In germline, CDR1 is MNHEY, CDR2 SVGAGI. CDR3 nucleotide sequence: TGTGCCAGCAGTATTACAGATCATAACTATGGCTACACCTTC. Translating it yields CASSITDHNYGYTF.

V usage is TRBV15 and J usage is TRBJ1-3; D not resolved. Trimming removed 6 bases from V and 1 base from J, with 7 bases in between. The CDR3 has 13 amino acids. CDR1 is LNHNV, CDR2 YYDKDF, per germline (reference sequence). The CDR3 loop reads CATRPGSGNTIYF. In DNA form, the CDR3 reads TGTGCCACCAGGCCGGGATCTGGAAACACCATATATTTT.

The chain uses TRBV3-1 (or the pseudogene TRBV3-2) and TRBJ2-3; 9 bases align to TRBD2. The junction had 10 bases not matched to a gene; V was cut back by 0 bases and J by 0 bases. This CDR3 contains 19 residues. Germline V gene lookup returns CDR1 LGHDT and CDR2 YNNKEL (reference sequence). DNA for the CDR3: TGTGCCAGCAGCCAAGATTTCTCTAGCGGGGCCTCTAGCACAGATACGCAGTATTTT. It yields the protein CASSQDFSSGASSTDTQYF.

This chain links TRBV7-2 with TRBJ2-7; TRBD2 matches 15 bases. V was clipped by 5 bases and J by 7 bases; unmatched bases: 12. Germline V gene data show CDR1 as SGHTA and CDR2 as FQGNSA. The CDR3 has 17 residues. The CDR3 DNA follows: TGTGCCAGCAGCCCAGGACTAGCGGGAGGGCCAGGGGGGGAGCAGTACTTC. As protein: CASSPGLAGGPGGEQYF. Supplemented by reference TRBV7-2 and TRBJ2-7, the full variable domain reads GAGVSQSPSNKVTEKGKDVELRCDPISGHTALYWYRQSLGQGLEFLIYFQGNSAPDKSGLPSDRFSAERTGGSVSTLTIQRTQQEDSAVYLCASSPGLAGGPGGEQYFGPGTRLTVT.

The CDR3 loop is CASSPGEGSLEAFF. CDR3 bases: TGTGCCAGCAGCCCTGGAGAGGGTTCTCTTGAAGCTTTCTTT. The V and J genes are TRBV5-6 and TRBJ1-1; D remains ambiguous. Germline CDR1 reads SGHDT; CDR2 reads YYEEEE. The V gene lost 4 bases and the J gene lost 7 bases, with 17 bases spanning the gap. The CDR3 spans 14 residues.

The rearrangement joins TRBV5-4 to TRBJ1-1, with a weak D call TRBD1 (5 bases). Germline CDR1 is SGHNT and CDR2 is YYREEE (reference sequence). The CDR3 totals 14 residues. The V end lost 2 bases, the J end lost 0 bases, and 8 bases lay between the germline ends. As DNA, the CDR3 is TGTGCCAGCAGCTTTCAGGGCGTGAACACTGAAGCTTTCTTT. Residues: CASSFQGVNTEAFF.